This T cell receptor beta chain was sequenced in a study of T cell changes during pregnancy in multiple sclerosis. The protocol was immunoSEQ multiplex PCR, while the TCRdb copy is restricted to in-frame clones and leaves out a portion. The profile shows 35,000 or so clones, approximately 90% of them singletons. Germline V gene lookup returns CDR1 KGHSH and CDR2 LQKENI. V was pared by 2 bases and J by 1 base, with 8 bases between. The CDR3 runs to 14 residues. The TCR comes from a female donor with multiple sclerosis, enrolled in a pregnancy study. J is TRBJ1-1 and V is TRBV18; D is undetermined. This sample comprised CD4+ T cells from peripheral blood mononuclear cells, obtained in the first trimester of pregnancy. The CDR3 coding sequence is TGTGCCAGCTCACCAAAACAACAGAACACTGAAGCTTTCTTT. Protein: CASSPKQQNTEAFF.